This note documents a single T cell receptor beta chain sequence. The sample belongs to a study of blood T cell repertoires in COVID-19. Study as a whole: Acute and convalescent COVID-19 samples came from the United States, Italy and Spain. In each case, the material was cDNA or gDNA derived from T cells, B-cell-depleted T cells, or PBMCs.

Original processing methods: Estimation of nucleated cell counts was performed using reference gene primer amplification. The method was immunoSEQ multiplex PCR; TCRdb's version includes in-frame clones alone and lacks a portion of them. V and J calls and clone size are copied from that table; D and trimming were computed from the DNA. The sample holds about 190,000 clones; around 83% are singletons and the top ten take 2.9%. Germline CDR1 is SNHLY and CDR2 is FYNNEI. Trimming shortened V by 11 bases and J by 1 base, and 14 bases separated the two germline ends. This CDR3 has 14 residues. The receptor's source is a man between 50 and 59 years old with active or convalescent COVID-19. Input material: peripheral blood. V and J are TRBV2 and TRBJ2-2; D is possibly TRBD1 (6 bases). The CDR3 sequence: CASQGPENTGELFF. The CDR3 DNA sequence: TGTGCCTCCCAGGGGCCCGAGAACACCGGGGAGCTGTTTTTT.